The rows below give T cell receptor beta chains drawn from one sample of a study of blood T cells in healthy people across ages. TCRdb fed the 5' RACE reads into MiXCR, producing one record per CDR3 protein. The repertoire holds more than 1.4 million distinct CDR3 sequences, with around two fifths as singletons. Sequencing input: blood. These receptors were obtained from a woman under 30 in good health. CDR3s include the opening cysteine and the closing phenylalanine or tryptophan. Each record gives: CDR3 length, clone size, V gene, J gene, D gene, CDR3 DNA, CDR3 protein. D genes are given only for firm matches. Some rows have no size entry. The others give once, few or many, or a class for an expanded clone.

13	NA	TRBV5-1	TRBJ1-6	NA	TGCGCCAGCAGCTTGTCGCCGATGTCACCCCTCCACTTT	CASSLSPMSPLHF
12	few	TRBV12-3/TRBV12-4	TRBJ1-5	NA	TGTGCCAGCAGTTCCAGTGGGTTGTCCCAGCATTTT	CASSSSGLSQHF
13	NA	TRBV20-1	TRBJ2-7	TRBD1	TGCACCCCTGTGGACAGGGTTTACTACGAGCAGTACTTC	CTPVDRVYYEQYF
13	few	TRBV7-3	TRBJ2-7	TRBD2	TGTGCCAGCAGCGTAACTAGCGGGGGCGACCAGTACTTC	CASSVTSGGDQYF
17	NA	TRBV3-1	TRBJ2-3	TRBD2	TGTGCCAGCAGCCAGACCTTATTAACGGGGGGGCCTGATACGCAGTATTTT	CASSQTLLTGGPDTQYF
15	NA	TRBV5-1	TRBJ1-2	TRBD1	TGCGCCAGCAGTAGGACAGGGGACTCCTACTATGGCTACACCTTC	CASSRTGDSYYGYTF
15	many	TRBV27	TRBJ1-2	TRBD1	TGTGCCAGCAGTTTATCCGGACAGGGAAACTATGGCTACACCTTC	CASSLSGQGNYGYTF
14	NA	TRBV3-1	TRBJ2-5	NA	TGTGCCAGCAGCCCATTTGGGACCGAAGAGACCCAGTACTTC	CASSPFGTEETQYF
14	NA	TRBV7-9	TRBJ2-1	TRBD2	TGTGCCAGCAGCTTAGGGACTAGGGTCGATGAGCAGTTCTTC	CASSLGTRVDEQFF
10	NA	TRBV21-1	TRBJ2-1	NA	TGTGCCAGGCACCTAAATGAGCAGTTCTTC	CARHLNEQFF
13	NA	TRBV2	TRBJ1-2	NA	TGTGCCAGCAGTGAAGCGATGAACTATGGCTACACCTTC	CASSEAMNYGYTF
16	NA	TRBV20-1	TRBJ2-7	TRBD2	TGCAGTGCTAGAGGACTAGCGGGGGCTATCTACAATGAGCAGTACTTC	CSARGLAGAIYNEQYF
13	NA	TRBV11-2	TRBJ1-5	NA	TGTGCCAGCAGCTTAGAGGGATGGGCGCCCCAGCATTTT	CASSLEGWAPQHF
16	NA	TRBV28	TRBJ2-7	NA	TGTGCCAGCAGCGTTGACGGGACAAGACTCGTCTACGAGCAGTACTTC	CASSVDGTRLVYEQYF
15	NA	TRBV5-6	TRBJ2-7	NA	TGTGCCAGCACCGTTGCGACGACAGGCTTTAGCGGGCAGTACTTC	CASTVATTGFSGQYF
15	NA	TRBV27	TRBJ1-6	NA	TGTGCCAGCAGTTTATACCTGGGGATGGATTCACCCCTCCACTTT	CASSLYLGMDSPLHF
17	NA	TRBV7-9	TRBJ2-3	TRBD2	TGTGCCAGCAGCCCCTGGACTAGCGGGGGGCAAGCAGATACGCAGTATTTT	CASSPWTSGGQADTQYF
14	NA	TRBV15	TRBJ2-2	NA	TGTGCCACCCAGAGGGGGGTGAACACCGGGGAGCTGTTTTTT	CATQRGVNTGELFF
17	NA	TRBV3-1	TRBJ2-3	TRBD2	TGTGCCAGCAGCCAAGCGGGGACTAGTGTACCTAGAGATGCGCAGTATTTT	CASSQAGTSVPRDAQYF
15	NA	TRBV6-5	TRBJ2-7	TRBD1	TGTGCCAGCAGTCTTTTTGGGACAGGGGGCTACGAGCAGTACTTC	CASSLFGTGGYEQYF
13	few	TRBV12-3/TRBV12-4	TRBJ2-1	NA	TGTGCCAGCAGCCCCCCCGCCCACAATGAGCAGTTCTTC	CASSPPAHNEQFF
13	few	TRBV5-1	TRBJ2-7	TRBD1	TGCGCCAGCCAAGGGACAGGGGACTACGAGCAGTACTTC	CASQGTGDYEQYF